This T cell receptor beta chain was sequenced in a study of cytomegalovirus exposure and HLA in healthy donors. Study overall: Ancestry clustering placed 81% of approximately 370 genotyped donors in the Caucasian-associated cluster.

PCR involved 60 Vbeta and 13 Jbeta primers. Sequenced by immunoSEQ multiplex PCR; TCRdb stores in-frame clones only, minus some. Counted here are more than 150,000 clones, 80% occurring once; the ten biggest clones make up 0.65%. The ends lost 1 base at V and 4 bases at J; junction bases unmatched: 5. Germline V gives CDR1 SEHNR, CDR2 FQNEAQ (reference sequence). The CDR3 runs 16 residues. The sequencing sample was made of PBMCs. V and J are TRBV7-9 and TRBJ2-1, with 9 bases matching TRBD2. The receptor's source is a boy aged 5-17 years in good health and CMV-seronegative. CDR3 loop: CASSLGLAEGYNEQFF. CDR3 in DNA: TGTGCCAGCAGCTTAGGACTAGCGGAGGGATACAATGAGCAGTTCTTC. Full variable domain (rest looked up from reference TRBV7-9 and TRBJ2-1): DTGVSQNPRHKITKRGQNVTFRCDPISEHNRLYWYRQTLGQGPEFLTYFQNEAQLEKSRLLSDRFSAERPKGSFSTLEIQRTEQGDSAMYLCASSLGLAEGYNEQFFGPGTRLTVL.